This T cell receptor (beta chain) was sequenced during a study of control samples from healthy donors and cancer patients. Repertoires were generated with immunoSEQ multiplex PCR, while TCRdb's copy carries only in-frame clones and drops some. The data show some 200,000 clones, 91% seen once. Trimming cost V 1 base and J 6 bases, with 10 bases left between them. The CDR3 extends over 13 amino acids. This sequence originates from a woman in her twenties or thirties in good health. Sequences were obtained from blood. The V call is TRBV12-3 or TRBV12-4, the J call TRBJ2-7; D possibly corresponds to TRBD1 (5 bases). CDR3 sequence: CASSLGQGLEQYF. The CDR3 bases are TGTGCCAGCAGTTTAGGGCAGGGCCTCGAGCAGTACTTC.